This T cell receptor (beta chain) was recorded in a study of blood T cell repertoires in COVID-19. As for the study in general: Both acute and convalescent COVID-19 samples were obtained from the United States, Italy and Spain.

The CDR3 sequence is 15 residues long. Using immunoSEQ multiplex PCR, the repertoire was profiled, and TCRdb retains in-frame clones only, with some absent. Here the sample spans 100,000 to 150,000 clones, 70% to 80% being singletons. This clone has only a few counts. The V call is TRBV21-1, the J call TRBJ2-1; the DNA was not used to check the table's D call, TRBD2. TRBV21-1 is shown as a pseudogene. Sequencing input: peripheral blood. The TCR sequence derives from a man aged 50-60 years with acute or convalescent COVID-19. Written as DNA, the CDR3 is TGTGCCAGCAGCTACCGGGACTCGACCTACAATGAGCAGTTCTTC. Translation gives CASSYRDSTYNEQFF.